These 24 T cell receptor beta chains share one sample of origin, sequenced in a study of T cells in Graves' hyperthyroidism and ophthalmopathy. Amplified TCR beta CDR3 regions came from RNA transcripts. When the TCR CDR3 underwent first-round RT-PCR, the HTBI primer set was used. TCRdb fed the multiplex PCR reads into MiXCR, producing one record per CDR3 protein. The table shows 450,000 to 700,000 distinct CDR3 sequences, with around 46% occurring only once. Sequencing was carried out using peripheral blood or thyroid tissue (not recorded which). All receptors come from an adult woman with Graves' disease, either hyperthyroidism or ophthalmopathy (not recorded which).

The rearrangement links TRBV10-3 to TRBJ2-5; weak D call: TRBD2 (5 bases). Germline lookup yields CDR1 ENHRY and CDR2 SYGVKD. This CDR3 has 11 amino acids. Trimming cost V 6 bases and J 4 bases, with 6 bases left between them. CDR3 residues: CAIRRAETQYF. The CDR3 DNA is TGTGCCATCAGGAGGGCAGAGACCCAGTACTTC.

This chain joins TRBV20-1 and TRBJ1-1, with D perhaps matching TRBD1 (6 bases). Trimming took off 0 bases at V and 1 base at J, with 6 bases between the two ends. Germline-derived CDR1 and CDR2 are DFQATT and SNEGSKA (reference sequence). The CDR3 is 13 amino acids. This CDR3 reads CSAREQGNTEAFF. Here the CDR3 DNA reads TGCAGTGCTAGAGAACAGGGGAACACTGAAGCTTTCTTT.

This clonotype was picked up many times. The chain carries TRBV12-3 or TRBV12-4 and TRBJ2-5; 7 bases line up with TRBD2. The CDR3 length is 14 residues. V lost 6 bases and J lost 5; bases outside the gene matches: 9. CDR3 loop: CASRSGGSGETQYF. The CDR3 DNA sequence: TGTGCCAGCAGGTCGGGCGGGAGTGGGGAGACCCAGTACTTC.

Ten or more counts support this clonotype. The chain combines TRBV12-3 or TRBV12-4 with TRBJ1-5; 8 nucleotides line up with TRBD1. J was trimmed by 4 bases and V by 7 bases; bases with no gene match: 9. The CDR3 spans 15 residues. The CDR3 reads CASTVTGEMNQPQHF. The CDR3 DNA is TGTGCCAGCACCGTGACAGGGGAGATGAATCAGCCCCAGCATTTT.

The chain carries TRBV10-3 and TRBJ2-7; perhaps TRBD1 as D (8 bases). V was pared by 5 bases and J by 3 bases, with 14 bases between. The germline gives CDR1 ENHRY, CDR2 SYGVKD. The CDR3 length is 14 residues. DNA of the CDR3: TGTGCCATCAGTTCGGACAGGGAGGGCTACGAGCAGTACTTC. Amino acids: CAISSDREGYEQYF.

The chain links TRBV14 to TRBJ1-1; D is ambiguous. With 1 base removed from V and 11 bases from J, the gap between germline ends came to 14 bases. Germline assignment: CDR1 SGHDN and CDR2 FVKESK. The CDR3 length is 13 residues. The CDR3 loop is CASSQVVSSQAFF. In DNA, the CDR3 is TGTGCCAGCAGCCAAGTAGTGTCATCTCAGGCTTTCTTT.

This clonotype has just a few counts. The genes are TRBV20-1 and TRBJ1-6; no clear D. Between the trimmed V and J ends, which lost 3 bases and 8 bases, there was a span of 11 bases. The CDR3 sequence is 13 residues long. Germline V gene sequence: CDR1 DFQATT, CDR2 SNEGSKA (reference sequence). CDR3 region: CSASETFDSPLHF. The CDR3, as DNA: TGCAGTGCTAGCGAGACATTTGATTCACCCCTCCACTTT.

This chain uses TRBV7-9 with TRBJ2-5, with 8 bases aligning to TRBD2. The length of the CDR3 is 15 residues. V trimming: 2 bases; J trimming: 5 bases; junction bases outside the gene matches: 7. Germline CDR1 reads SEHNR; CDR2 reads FQNEAQ (reference sequence). The CDR3 loop is CASSLWPGRGETQYF. The CDR3 DNA is TGTGCCAGCAGCTTATGGCCCGGGAGGGGTGAGACCCAGTACTTC.

Concerning this clonotype itself: A much larger clone differs by one base, so this may be a read error. The chain couples TRBV12-3 or TRBV12-4 to TRBJ2-7, with 8 nucleotides matching TRBD1. The CDR3 sequence is 14 residues long. The CDR3 here is CASSMTGETYGQYF. CDR3 in DNA: TGTGCCAGCAGCATGACAGGGGAAACCTACGGGCAGTACTTC.

This clonotype appeared many times. The chain carries TRBV5-8 and TRBJ2-2; TRBD2 aligns across 9 bases. The germline gives CDR1 SGHTS, CDR2 YDEGEE. Trimming at V came to 2 bases and at J to 4 bases, leaving 3 bases not matched to a gene. This CDR3 region has 15 residues. CDR3: CASSLLGLATGELFF. Here the CDR3 DNA reads TGTGCCAGCAGCTTATTGGGACTAGCCACCGGGGAGCTGTTTTTT.

This clonotype appeared many times. The rearrangement uses TRBV5-6 and TRBJ1-1; unclear D gene. V was pared by 4 bases and J by 1 base, with 8 bases between. There are 13 residues in the CDR3. Germline assignment: CDR1 SGHDT and CDR2 YYEEEE. DNA of the CDR3: TGTGCCAGCAGCCGTGCCGGGAACACTGAAGCTTTCTTT. This codes for CASSRAGNTEAFF.

The CDR3 DNA sequence: TGTGCCAGCAGCTTCTTCGGGACCGTGGTGAACACTGAAGCTTTCTTT. It encodes CASSFFGTVVNTEAFF. V usage is TRBV7-6 and J usage is TRBJ1-1; D is possibly TRBD1 (5 bases). Germline V CDR1 and CDR2: SGHVS, FNYEAQ. V was cut by 3 bases and J by 0 bases, with 14 bases left in between. The CDR3 consists of 16 residues.

This clonotype appeared many times. The J gene is TRBJ1-2, the V gene TRBV11-2; possible D gene TRBD1, 6 bases. Germline assignment: CDR1 SGHAT and CDR2 FQNNGV. The germline V and J ends were trimmed by 1 base and 4 bases, with 10 bases remaining between them. CDR3 length: 14 residues. The CDR3 DNA reads as TGTGCCAGCAGCTTAGGCACAGGGAGCTATGGCTACACCTTC. As protein: CASSLGTGSYGYTF.

The rearrangement links TRBV29-1 to TRBJ2-2, with D tentatively TRBD2 (5 bases). The CDR3 has 10 amino acids. The V end lost 7 bases, the J end lost 7 bases, and 7 bases lay between the germline ends. Germline CDR1 and CDR2: SQVTM and ANQGSEA. In DNA form, the CDR3 reads TGCAGCGCTGGAGGCGGGGAGCTGTTTTTT. This translates into CSAGGGELFF.

This clonotype has at least ten counts. The chain couples TRBV4-1 to TRBJ2-5; 7 nucleotides align to TRBD1. V lost 3 bases to trimming and J lost 1 base; unmatched junction nucleotides: 5. Germline V gene sequence: CDR1 MGHRA, CDR2 YSYEKL. The CDR3 has 15 amino acids. CDR3 region: CASSQSGTVQETQYF. For the CDR3, the DNA is TGCGCCAGCAGCCAGTCAGGGACAGTCCAAGAGACCCAGTACTTC.

This clonotype was counted ten times or more. V is TRBV6-5 and J is TRBJ1-6; 7 positions agree with TRBD1. V lost 2 bases, J lost 10 bases, and 8 bases stayed unmatched. CDR1 and CDR2 from the germline V gene are MNHEY and SVGAGI. The CDR3 spans 15 residues. The CDR3 bases are TGTGCCAGCAGTTACGAGGGCAGGGGGGCATCACCCCTCCACTTT. The encoded protein is CASSYEGRGASPLHF.

This clonotype was detected ten times or more. The chain carries TRBV6-6 and TRBJ1-4, with D perhaps matching TRBD1 (6 bases). CDR1 is MNHNY, CDR2 SVGAGI, per germline (reference sequence). V was cut by 5 bases and J by 7 bases, with 11 bases left in between. The CDR3 contains 13 residues. DNA of the CDR3: TGTGCCAGCAGTCCTGGACAGCCTGAAAAACTGTTTTTT. Amino acids: CASSPGQPEKLFF.

Concerning this clonotype itself: It may be a read error: a sequence one base away is much more abundant. Lacking the conserved final phenylalanine or tryptophan, this CDR3 likely reflects a read error. The rearrangement joins TRBV2 to TRBJ2-7; D is unresolved. Between the trimmed V and J ends, which lost 1 base and 5 bases, there was a span of 12 bases. CDR1 and CDR2 (germline): SNHLY, FYNNEI. The CDR3 runs 14 residues. CDR3 in amino acids: CASSEDPLFDEQYL. CDR3 bases: TGTGCCAGCAGTGAAGACCCCCTTTTCGACGAGCAGTACCTC.

A note on this clonotype: This may stem from a read error, because a much larger clone lies one nucleotide away. CDR3 in DNA: TGTGCCAGTAATCAGAGGCTAGGTTATGGCTACACCTTC. It specifies CASNQRLGYGYTF. The chain recombines TRBV19 with TRBJ1-2; no definite D call. Trimming removed 7 bases from V and 5 bases from J, with 14 bases in between. CDR1 is LNHDA, CDR2 SQIVND, per germline (reference sequence). The CDR3 sequence is 13 residues long. Supplemented by reference TRBV19 and TRBJ1-2, the full variable domain reads DGGITQSPKYLFRKEGQNVTLSCEQNLNHDAMYWYRQDPGQGLRLIYYSQIVNDFQKGDIAEGYSVSREKKESFPLTVTSAQKNPTAFYLCASNQRLGYGYTFGSGTRLTVV.

Here the CDR3 DNA reads TGCAGCGCATTAAACAAACTGGCGGACAGCTATGGCTACACCTTC. It yields the protein CSALNKLADSYGYTF. This chain connects TRBV29-1 to TRBJ1-2; D perhaps matches TRBD1 (6 bases). Trimming pared 7 bases from V and 4 bases from J, leaving 22 bases between. Germline-derived CDR1 and CDR2 are SQVTM and ANQGSEA. The length of the CDR3 is 15 residues.

The chain recombines TRBV7-3 with TRBJ2-5; TRBD2 agrees at 12 bases. Trimming took 5 bases from V and 1 from J; bases not matched to a gene: 8. The CDR3 has 17 amino acids. Looked up from germline, CDR1 is SGHTA and CDR2 is FQGTGA. The CDR3 DNA sequence: TGTGCCAGCAGCGTAGGCCTGACTAGCGGGGGCCAAGAGACCCAGTACTTC. It encodes CASSVGLTSGGQETQYF.

Note on this clonotype: An end of the junction does not agree with germline; a read error may underlie this. The chain uses TRBV5-1 and TRBJ1-2, with D perhaps matching TRBD1 (5 bases). CDR1 is SGHRS and CDR2 is YFSETQ in the germline V gene. The CDR3 spans 15 residues. CDR3 bases: TGTGCCAGCAGCTTTACAGGATCAGGCAACCATGGCTACACCTTC. It encodes CASSFTGSGNHGYTF.

Only a few counts were recorded for this clonotype. The V and J genes are TRBV29-1 and TRBJ2-7; D may be TRBD1 (6 bases). The CDR3 sequence is 13 residues long. The V end lost 0 bases, the J end lost 6 bases, and 12 bases lay between the germline ends. CDR1 is SQVTM, CDR2 ANQGSEA, per germline. CDR3 nucleotides: TGCAGCGTTGAAGAAACAGGGTTCGGCGAGCAGTACTTC. Translating it yields CSVEETGFGEQYF.

This rearrangement joins TRBV10-3 to TRBJ1-5; unclear D gene. The ends were cut back, 8 bases at V and 2 bases at J, with 13 bases in the middle. Germline V gene sequence: CDR1 ENHRY, CDR2 SYGVKD. The CDR3 has 14 amino acids. CDR3: CAIGEDLGNQPQHF. The CDR3 nucleotides read TGTGCCATCGGAGAGGACCTTGGCAATCAGCCCCAGCATTTT.